This TCR beta chain comes out of a study of blood T cell repertoires in COVID-19. As for the study in general: Spain, Italy and the United States supplied samples that represented acute and convalescent COVID-19. Sources were T cells, B-cell-depleted T cells, or PBMCs; the material itself was cDNA or gDNA.

The junction had 7 bases not matched to a gene; V was cut back by 3 bases and J by 8 bases. Germline CDR1 and CDR2: SGHNT and YYREEE (reference sequence). This CDR3 is built from 13 residues. The authors' processing: The authors estimated nucleated cell counts from reference gene primer amplification. The data were produced by immunoSEQ multiplex PCR, yet TCRdb's version contains in-frame clones alone and is incomplete. For V, J and clone size, that table is used; D and trimming come from the DNA. The table lists just over 60,000 clones, 70% to 85% of them singletons, with roughly 20% in the top ten.

The chain employs TRBV5-4 and TRBJ1-2, with 7 bases that match TRBD1. The TCR originated in a woman older than 75 with active or convalescent COVID-19. The specimen sequenced was peripheral blood. CDR3 bases: TGTGCCAGCAGCTCCGGGACAGAGGAAGGCTACACCTTC. Translation gives CASSSGTEEGYTF. The full variable domain, its missing parts supplied by reference TRBV5-4 and TRBJ1-2, is ETGVTQSPTHLIKTRGQQVTLRCSSQSGHNTVSWYQQALGQGPQFIFQYYREEENGRGNFPPRFSGLQFPNYSSELNVNALELDDSALYLCASSSGTEEGYTFGSGTRLTVV.